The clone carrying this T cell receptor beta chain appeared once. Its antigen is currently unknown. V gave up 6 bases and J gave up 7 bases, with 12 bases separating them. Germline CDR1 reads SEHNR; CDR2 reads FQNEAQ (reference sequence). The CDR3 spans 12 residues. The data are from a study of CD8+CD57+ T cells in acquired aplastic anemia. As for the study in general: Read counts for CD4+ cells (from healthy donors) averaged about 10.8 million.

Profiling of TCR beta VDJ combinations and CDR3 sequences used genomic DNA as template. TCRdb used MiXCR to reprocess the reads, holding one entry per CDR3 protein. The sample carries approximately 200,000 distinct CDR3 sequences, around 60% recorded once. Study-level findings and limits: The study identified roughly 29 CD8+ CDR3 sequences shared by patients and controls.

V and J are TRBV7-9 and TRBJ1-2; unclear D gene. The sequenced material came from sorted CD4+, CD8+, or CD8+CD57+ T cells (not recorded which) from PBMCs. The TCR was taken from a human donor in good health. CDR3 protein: CASSQSAGGYTF. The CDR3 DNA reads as TGTGCCAGCAGTCAATCGGCGGGTGGCTACACCTTC.